One sample yielded the 19 T cell receptor beta chains listed below, sequenced in a study of blood T cell repertoires in COVID-19. The data were produced by immunoSEQ multiplex PCR, yet TCRdb's version contains in-frame clones alone and is incomplete. The sample consists of 67,000 or so clones, approximately 80% of them appearing once. The sample was peripheral blood. All receptors derive from a man aged 70 or older with acute or convalescent COVID-19.

The chain is built from TRBV30 and TRBJ1-1; weak D call: TRBD1 (5 bases). The CDR3 has 18 residues. Germline V gives CDR1 GTSNPN, CDR2 SVGIG (reference sequence). With 0 bases removed from V and 5 bases from J, the gap between germline ends came to 25 bases. The CDR3 coding sequence is TGTGCCTGGAGTGTACTTCCCGGGCAGGGCCCGAAGGGGACTGAAGCTTTCTTT. Encoded protein: CAWSVLPGQGPKGTEAFF.

The V call is TRBV2, the J call TRBJ2-7; possibly TRBD1 for D (5 bases). The CDR3 is 13 amino acids. V was shortened by 1 base and J by 7 bases, with 11 bases between the two germline ends. Germline lookup yields CDR1 SNHLY and CDR2 FYNNEI. The DNA of the CDR3 is TGTGCCAGCAGTGAAGGCCAGCAGGGTGAGCAGTACTTC. Translation: CASSEGQQGEQYF.

The V call is TRBV9, the J call TRBJ2-7, with 8 bases that match TRBD1. Germline V gene sequence: CDR1 SGDLS, CDR2 YYNGEE. V shed 5 bases and J 5 bases; nucleotides not matched to a gene: 9. The CDR3 is 14 residues long. The DNA for the CDR3 is TGTGCCAGCAGTAATAAGGACAGGGACCACGAGCAGTACTTC. As protein: CASSNKDRDHEQYF. The whole variable domain, filled in from reference TRBV9 and TRBJ2-7, reads DSGVTQTPKHLITATGQRVTLRCSPRSGDLSVYWYQQSLDQGLQFLIQYYNGEERAKGNILERFSAQQFPDLHSELNLSSLELGDSALYFCASSNKDRDHEQYFGPGTRLTVT.

The J gene is TRBJ2-2, the V gene TRBV27; TRBD2 matches at 8 bases. Germline loops: CDR1 MNHEY, CDR2 SMNVEV (reference sequence). CDR3 length: 15 amino acids. J was trimmed by 5 bases and V by 4 bases; bases with no gene match: 6. CDR3 protein: CASSYSSGLTGELFF. CDR3 bases: TGTGCCAGCAGTTATTCTAGCGGGTTGACCGGGGAGCTGTTTTTT.

The chain links TRBV5-6 to TRBJ1-6; maybe TRBD1 (5 bases). The CDR3 totals 16 residues. The germline V gene encodes CDR1 SGHDT and CDR2 YYEEEE. Trimming removed 2 bases at V and 5 bases at J, with 14 bases between. CDR3 nucleotide sequence: TGTGCCAGCAGCTTTAGGGGATCGGTGAATAATTCACCCCTCCACTTT. Translated: CASSFRGSVNNSPLHF.

This rearrangement joins TRBV3-1 (or the pseudogene TRBV3-2) to TRBJ2-4; possible D gene TRBD1, 6 bases. The V end was cut by 7 bases, the J end by 4 bases, with 11 bases between. Looked up from germline, CDR1 is LGHDT and CDR2 is YNNKEL (reference sequence). This CDR3 contains 13 residues. The CDR3 nucleotides read TGTGCCAGCATCCCAGGGGCGAAAAACATTCAGTACTTC. It translates to CASIPGAKNIQYF.

This rearrangement joins TRBV29-1 to TRBJ1-1; unclear D gene. The CDR3 consists of 12 residues. With 3 bases removed from V and 6 bases from J, the gap between germline ends came to 11 bases. Germline V gene lookup returns CDR1 SQVTM and CDR2 ANQGSEA. The chain's CDR3 is CSVETAVAEAFF. The CDR3 coding sequence is TGCAGCGTTGAGACCGCGGTAGCTGAAGCTTTCTTT.

A single count supports this clone. This CDR3 reads CASSLVGGDNEQFF. CDR3 DNA: TGTGCCAGCAGCTTAGTGGGAGGGGACAATGAGCAGTTCTTC. The rearrangement uses TRBV7-2 and TRBJ2-1; TRBD2 agrees at 7 bases. CDR3 length: 14 amino acids. The germline V gene has CDR1 SGHTA and CDR2 FQGNSA. V dropped 1 base and J dropped 5; count of bases not matched to a gene: 2.

The V and J genes are TRBV7-2 and TRBJ2-2; 8 nucleotides line up with TRBD2. The J segment lost 1 base and the V segment lost 8 bases, leaving 6 bases of the junction unmatched. There are 15 residues in the CDR3. The germline CDR1 and CDR2 sequences are SGHTA and FQGNSA. The CDR3 loop reads CASGVAGRNTGELFF. CDR3 nucleotides: TGTGCCAGCGGTGTAGCGGGACGGAACACCGGGGAGCTGTTTTTT.

In its sample, this clone was seen a few times. J is TRBJ2-2 and V is TRBV24-1; the D gene is possibly TRBD2 (5 bases). This CDR3 has 15 residues. CDR1 KGHDR and CDR2 SFDVKD come from the germline V gene. V lost 2 bases and J lost 4, with 10 bases in between. In DNA, the CDR3 is TGTGCCACCAGTGATTCCGGGCGGGTCACCGGGGAGCTGTTTTTT. It is translated as CATSDSGRVTGELFF.

The gene calls are TRBV28 and TRBJ2-7; 7 nucleotides align to TRBD2. Germline V CDR1 and CDR2: MDHEN, SYDVKM. The J segment lost 2 bases and the V segment lost 7 bases, leaving 11 bases of the junction unmatched. The CDR3 sequence is 15 residues long. CDR3 sequence: CASISWASGPYEQYF. The CDR3 nucleotides are TGTGCCAGCATTAGCTGGGCTAGCGGCCCCTACGAGCAGTACTTC.

This clone was observed a few times. This chain joins TRBV11-1 and TRBJ2-1; 12 bases map to TRBD2. The J segment lost 7 bases and the V segment lost 0 bases, leaving 4 bases of the junction unmatched. Germline values: CDR1 SGHAT, CDR2 FQDESV (reference sequence). The CDR3 runs to 16 residues. Here the CDR3 reads CASSLALAGGTNEQFF. In nucleotides, the CDR3 is TGTGCCAGCAGCTTAGCACTAGCGGGAGGTACGAATGAGCAGTTCTTC. The full variable domain, with the rest looked up from reference TRBV11-1 and TRBJ2-1, is EAEVAQSPRYKITEKSQAVAFWCDPISGHATLYWYRQILGQGPELLVQFQDESVVDDSQLPKDRFSAERLKGVDSTLKIQPAELGDSAMYLCASSLALAGGTNEQFFGPGTRLTVL.

The chain carries TRBV19 and TRBJ2-7, with 7 bases lining up with TRBD1. The length of the CDR3 is 17 residues. In germline, CDR1 is LNHDA, CDR2 SQIVND (reference sequence). The V and J ends lost 4 bases and 4 bases, in that order; junction bases with no gene match: 16. CDR3 sequence (DNA): TGTGCCAGTAGTAAGGGACAGCAGCTGCGGGCTCAATACGAGCAGTACTTC. Amino acids: CASSKGQQLRAQYEQYF.

In this sample, this clone turned up once. The rearrangement joins TRBV4-2 to TRBJ2-2; the match to TRBD2 covers 10 bases. The ends lost 4 bases at V and 6 bases at J; junction bases unmatched: 2. Germline V gene data show CDR1 as LGHNA and CDR2 as YNFKEQ. The CDR3 runs to 14 residues. Here the CDR3 reads CASSLGLAAGELFF. DNA for the CDR3: TGTGCCAGCAGCCTTGGACTAGCGGCCGGGGAGCTGTTTTTT.

This chain links TRBV27 with TRBJ1-1; D is unresolved. CDR3 size: 13 residues. The germline V and J ends were trimmed by 7 bases and 2 bases, with 11 bases remaining between them. Germline CDR1 reads MNHEY; CDR2 reads SMNVEV (reference sequence). The CDR3 DNA reads as TGTGCCAGCATGAGTGCGGCTAACACTGAAGCTTTCTTT. Translated, it gives CASMSAANTEAFF.

The gene calls are TRBV19 and TRBJ2-1, with 7 bases lining up with TRBD2. Germline CDR1 is LNHDA and CDR2 is SQIVND (reference sequence). The CDR3 is 16 amino acids. The junction had 13 bases not matched to a gene; V was cut back by 3 bases and J by 8 bases. In DNA, the CDR3 is TGTGCCAGTAGTATTGAGTTCGGGAGGAGGGAACATGAGCAGTTCTTC. This codes for CASSIEFGRREHEQFF.

This clone turned up a few times. The chain carries TRBV27 and TRBJ1-5, with TRBD1 matching 9 bases. This CDR3 has 15 amino acids. Germline CDR1 reads MNHEY; CDR2 reads SMNVEV (reference sequence). The ends lost 5 bases at V and 3 bases at J; junction bases unmatched: 5. CDR3 amino acids: CASSPGTGNNQPQHF. CDR3 nucleotide sequence: TGTGCCAGCAGTCCCGGGACAGGGAACAATCAGCCCCAGCATTTT.

The V and J genes are TRBV5-6 and TRBJ1-1; possibly TRBD1 for D (5 bases). Trimming left V 4 bases short and J 10 bases short, with 20 bases between. CDR1 is SGHDT and CDR2 is YYEEEE in the germline V gene. The CDR3 length is 14 residues. CDR3: CASSIRAAGDRAFF. CDR3 bases: TGTGCCAGCAGCATACGGGCTGCGGGGGATCGAGCTTTCTTT.

A single count supports this clone. V and J are TRBV7-7 and TRBJ2-2; tentative D call: TRBD2 (7 bases). V was trimmed by 5 bases and J by 6 bases, leaving 16 bases between them. CDR1 and CDR2 (germline): SSHAT, FNYEAQ (reference sequence). This CDR3 has 15 residues. In DNA, the CDR3 is TGTGCCAGCAGCCCACCAGGGGCGGGGGCCGGGGAGCTGTTTTTT. It codes for CASSPPGAGAGELFF.